There are many counts of the clone carrying this T cell receptor (beta chain). The target antigen is unknown. The data are from a study of T cells after posttransplantation cyclophosphamide. Germline V gene data show CDR1 as MDHEN and CDR2 as SYDVKM. The CDR3 sequence is 16 residues long. Unmatched junction bases numbered 7, after V lost 3 bases and J lost 4 bases. Study-wide results and caveats: Later post-transplant blood repertoires were often dominated by donor CD8+ memory clones. Blood and skin or GI T cell repertoires showed limited TRB overlap. After PTCy, TRB diversity resembled that of CNI/methotrexate controls.

This table comes from immunoSEQ multiplex PCR, and its TCRdb copy is limited to in-frame clones, with some not included. The sample yields 3,500 to 4,500 clones, without any singletons. Treatment was busulfan-fludarabine conditioning, a marrow graft, and cyclophosphamide on days +3 and +4. The source is a female patient aged 18-30 years who received an allogeneic stem cell transplant from an unrelated donor, was CMV-positive, and had acute GVHD only. Some T cells here may be from the graft donor. V and J are TRBV28 and TRBJ2-1, with TRBD2 identical over 9 bases. Sequencing used PBMCs, obtained after allogeneic stem cell transplant with posttransplant cyclophosphamide. CDR3 sequence: CASSFSLAGSYNEQFF. The CDR3, as DNA: TGTGCCAGCAGTTTCAGTCTAGCGGGATCATACAATGAGCAGTTCTTC.